This T cell receptor beta chain emerged from a study of T cell responses to AZD1222 COVID-19 vaccine. Notes on the study in general: Spike-specific TCR breadth rose after two AZD1222 doses, and depth rose as well. A mostly white British donor set with more females was recruited, and clonal diversity was possibly underestimated.

The repertoire was sequenced with immunoSEQ multiplex PCR; TCRdb's copy has only in-frame clones and lacks some. The sample has just over 65,000 clones; less than 90% are singletons. V lost 2 bases, J lost 0 bases, and 14 bases lay in between. The CDR3 is 16 amino acids. CDR1 and CDR2 (germline): GTSNPN, SVGIG (reference sequence). Comments on this clone: Its specificity is not known.

The V and J genes are TRBV30 and TRBJ1-3; D might be TRBD1 (6 bases). The input for sequencing was peripheral blood, taken on day 0 of AZD1222 vaccination. This TCR was recovered from an adult in good health. CDR3 in amino acids: CAWSLSQGSSGNTIYF. CDR3 in DNA: TGTGCCTGGAGTTTGTCCCAGGGGAGCTCTGGAAACACCATATATTTT.